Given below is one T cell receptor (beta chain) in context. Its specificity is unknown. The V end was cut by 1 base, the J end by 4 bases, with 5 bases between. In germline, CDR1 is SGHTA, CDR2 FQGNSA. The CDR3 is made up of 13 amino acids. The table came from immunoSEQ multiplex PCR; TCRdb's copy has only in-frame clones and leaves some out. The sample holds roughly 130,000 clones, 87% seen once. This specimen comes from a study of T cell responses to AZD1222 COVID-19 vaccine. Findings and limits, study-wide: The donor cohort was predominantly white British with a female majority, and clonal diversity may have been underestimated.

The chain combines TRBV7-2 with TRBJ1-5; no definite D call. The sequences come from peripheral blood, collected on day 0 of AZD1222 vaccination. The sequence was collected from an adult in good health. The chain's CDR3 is CASSLGQNQPQHF. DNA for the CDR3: TGTGCCAGCAGCTTAGGTCAGAATCAGCCCCAGCATTTT.